The rows below give T cell receptor beta chains drawn from one sample of a study of human T cells and chemical hapten exposure. TCRdb re-called the RACE reads with MiXCR, one entry per CDR3 protein. The sample holds roughly 100,000 distinct CDR3 sequences, less than 40% seen once. The sequenced sample was whole blood, obtained in connection with sensitization to the hapten diphenylcyclopropenone (DPC). These receptors originate from a man in his forties or fifties with alopecia areata. Some clones in this sample may be carry-over from other donors' samples. The CDR3 runs from the conserved cysteine through the conserved F or W. A D gene is named only where the DNA matches it firmly. A row's size may be missing; if present it is once, few, many or a size class.

>few|TRBJ2-5|.|TRBV5-6
TGTGCCAGCAGCTTGATCGGAGGCGAGACCCAGTACTTC
CASSLIGGETQYF
>few|TRBJ1-5|.|TRBV6-2/TRBV6-3
TGTGCCAGCAGTTACTCGATGGGGGACAGCAATCAGCCCCAGCATTTT
CASSYSMGDSNQPQHF
>.|TRBJ2-3|.|TRBV14
TGTGCCAGCAGTTTTGATACCCGTGGTACGCAGTATTTT
CASSFDTRGTQYF
>.|TRBJ2-3|TRBD2|TRBV5-5
TGTGCCAGCAGCTCCGAGGGACTAGCGGTACTGATTTTT
CASSSEGLAVLIF
>few|TRBJ2-7|.|TRBV12-3/TRBV12-4
TGTGCCAGCAGTTTCGGGGAGCGACCCGAGCAGTACTTC
CASSFGERPEQYF
>.|TRBJ2-3|TRBD2|TRBV6-1
TGTGCCAGCAGTGATGGCGGGAGCGCAGATACGCAGTATTTT
CASSDGGSADTQYF
>.|TRBJ2-6|.|TRBV29-1
TGCAGCGCTGGACTCTCTGGGGCCAACGTCCTGACTTTC
CSAGLSGANVLTF
>once|TRBJ2-3|.|TRBV5-8
TGTGCCAGCAGCTTGGGGAGGGGCCGCCCTACAGATACGCAGTATTTT
CASSLGRGRPTDTQYF
>.|TRBJ1-1|.|TRBV7-3
TGTGCCAGCAGCTTAAACCCCTCCGGGAAAGCTTTCTTT
CASSLNPSGKAFF
>many|TRBJ1-2|.|TRBV5-6
TGTGCCAGCAGCTTGAAGGGGAGTGGCTACACCTTC
CASSLKGSGYTF
>.|TRBJ2-5|.|TRBV6-1
TGTGCCAGCAGTGAATTTCCCGGGACCCCTGGGACTCGGCGTGAGACCCAGTACTTC
CASSEFPGTPGTRRETQYF
>.|TRBJ2-1|TRBD1|TRBV20-1
TGCAGTGCCCGGACCGGGACAGGCGCCTACAATGAGCAGTTCTTC
CSARTGTGAYNEQFF
>few|TRBJ2-1|TRBD2|TRBV6-2/TRBV6-3
TGTGCCAGCAGTTACGGGAGGGCCGGCCACAATGAGCAGTTCTTC
CASSYGRAGHNEQFF
>once|TRBJ1-1|.|TRBV3-1
TGTGCCAGCAGCCAAGCAATTAGGGGGACTGAAGCTTTCTTT
CASSQAIRGTEAFF
>.|TRBJ2-2|TRBD1|TRBV5-4
TGTGCCAGCAGGCTGGGACAGTCGAACACCGGGGAGCTGTTTTTT
CASRLGQSNTGELFF
>once|TRBJ2-6|.|TRBV6-1
TGTGCCAGCAGTGAAAGATCCAGGGGATCCGGGGCCAACGTCCTGACTTTC
CASSERSRGSGANVLTF
>.|TRBJ1-6|.|TRBV7-9
TGTGCCAGCAGCTTACATCCGGATTCACCCCTCCACTTT
CASSLHPDSPLHF
>.|TRBJ2-2|.|TRBV5-1
TGCGCCAGCAGCTTGGAACTAGTTGGGGCCACCGGGGAGCTGTTTTTT
CASSLELVGATGELFF
>few|TRBJ2-7|TRBD1|TRBV6-5
TGTGCCAGCAGCTCTCACAGGGGTAAGGTCGACGAGCAGTACTTC
CASSSHRGKVDEQYF
>few|TRBJ2-1|.|TRBV28
TGTGCCAGCAGTCTGACAGGCCTACAGGGTGAGCAGTTCTTC
CASSLTGLQGEQFF
>few|TRBJ2-7|TRBD2|TRBV25-1
TGTGCCAGCAGGGGTCTCGGTGCCGGACTAGCCGAGCAGTACTTC
CASRGLGAGLAEQYF
>.|TRBJ2-2|.|TRBV27
TGTGCCAGCAGTCTCGAAGGCTTCGGTACCGGGGAGCTGTTTTTT
CASSLEGFGTGELFF
>.|TRBJ2-4|.|TRBV9
TGTGCCAGCAGCGTAAGGTTTCTGGGGTCGAACCTTCCGGCAGCCAAAAACATTCAGTACTTC
CASSVRFLGSNLPAAKNIQYF
>few|TRBJ1-5|.|TRBV2
TGTGCCAGCAGTGCCAACTTCAGGGTATCTAGCAATCAGCCCCAGCATTTT
CASSANFRVSSNQPQHF
>.|TRBJ2-1|.|TRBV3-2
TGTGCCAGCTGCAAAACGGGTGCGGGGCCCAATGAGCAGTTCTTC
CASCKTGAGPNEQFF
>.|TRBJ2-3|TRBD2|TRBV19
TGTGCCAGCACTCCTCTAGCGGGGGGCACAGATACGCAGTATTTT
CASTPLAGGTDTQYF
>medium-sized|TRBJ2-5|.|TRBV7-2
TGTGCCAGCAGCTCCCGGACCGATTTGGAAGAGACCCAGTACTTC
CASSSRTDLEETQYF